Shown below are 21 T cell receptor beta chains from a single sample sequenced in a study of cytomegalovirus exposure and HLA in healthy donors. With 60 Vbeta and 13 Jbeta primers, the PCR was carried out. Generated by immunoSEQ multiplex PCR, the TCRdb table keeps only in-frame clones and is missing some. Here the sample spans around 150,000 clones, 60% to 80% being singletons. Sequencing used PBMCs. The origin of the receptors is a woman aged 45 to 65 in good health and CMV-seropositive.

CDR3 sequence reads: CASRFAHRDRGRETQYF. The CDR3 nucleotides read TGTGCCAGCAGATTCGCCCACCGGGACAGGGGGCGGGAGACCCAGTACTTC. This chain connects TRBV7-4 to TRBJ2-5; 12 bases map to TRBD1. V lost 6 bases to trimming and J lost 5 bases; unmatched junction nucleotides: 13. From germline, CDR1 is SGHVT and CDR2 SQSDAQ. This CDR3 comprises 17 residues.

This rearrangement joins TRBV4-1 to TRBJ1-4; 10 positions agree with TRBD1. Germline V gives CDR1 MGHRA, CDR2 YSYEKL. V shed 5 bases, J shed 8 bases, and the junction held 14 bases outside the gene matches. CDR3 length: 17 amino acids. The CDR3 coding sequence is TGCGCCAGCAGCGCCCCGGGACAGGGGCGTTTTGGAGAAAAACTGTTTTTT. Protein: CASSAPGQGRFGEKLFF.

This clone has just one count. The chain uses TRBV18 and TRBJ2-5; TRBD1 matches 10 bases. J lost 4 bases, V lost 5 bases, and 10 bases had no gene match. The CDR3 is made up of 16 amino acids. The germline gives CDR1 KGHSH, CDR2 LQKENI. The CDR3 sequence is CASSTPDRGRGETQYF. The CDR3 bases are TGTGCCAGCTCAACCCCCGACAGGGGGCGAGGAGAGACCCAGTACTTC.

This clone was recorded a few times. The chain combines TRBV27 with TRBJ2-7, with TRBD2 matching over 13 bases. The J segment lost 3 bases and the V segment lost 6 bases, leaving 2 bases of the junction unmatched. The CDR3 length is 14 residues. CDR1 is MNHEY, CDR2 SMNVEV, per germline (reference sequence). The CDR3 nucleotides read TGTGCCAGCAGCCGACTAGCGGGAGGCTACGAGCAGTACTTC. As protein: CASSRLAGGYEQYF.

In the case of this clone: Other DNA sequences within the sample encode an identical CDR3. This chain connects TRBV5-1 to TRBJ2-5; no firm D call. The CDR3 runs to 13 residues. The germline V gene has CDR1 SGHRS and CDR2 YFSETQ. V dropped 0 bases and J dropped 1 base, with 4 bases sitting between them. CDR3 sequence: CASSLGGQETQYF. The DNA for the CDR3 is TGCGCCAGCAGCTTGGGAGGCCAAGAGACCCAGTACTTC.

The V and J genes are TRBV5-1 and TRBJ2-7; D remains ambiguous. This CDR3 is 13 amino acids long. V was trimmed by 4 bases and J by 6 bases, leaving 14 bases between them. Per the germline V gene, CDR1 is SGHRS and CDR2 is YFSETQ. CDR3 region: CASSGQIPAEQYF. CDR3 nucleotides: TGCGCCAGCAGCGGGCAGATACCGGCCGAGCAGTACTTC.

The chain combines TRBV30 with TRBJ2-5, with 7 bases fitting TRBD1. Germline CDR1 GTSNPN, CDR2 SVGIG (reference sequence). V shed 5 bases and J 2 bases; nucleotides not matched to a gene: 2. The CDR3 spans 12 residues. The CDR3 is CAWSGQQETQYF. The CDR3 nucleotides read TGTGCCTGGTCGGGACAGCAAGAGACCCAGTACTTC.

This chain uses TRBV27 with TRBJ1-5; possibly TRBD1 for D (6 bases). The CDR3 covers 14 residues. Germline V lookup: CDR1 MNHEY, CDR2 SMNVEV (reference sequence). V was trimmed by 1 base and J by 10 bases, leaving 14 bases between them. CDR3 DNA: TGTGCCAGCAGTTTATATGGTCAGGGGCTTCCCCAGCATTTT. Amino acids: CASSLYGQGLPQHF.

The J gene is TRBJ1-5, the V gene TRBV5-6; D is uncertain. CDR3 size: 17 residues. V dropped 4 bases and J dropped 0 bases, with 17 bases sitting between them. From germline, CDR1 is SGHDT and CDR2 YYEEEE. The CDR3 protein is CASSTYYTDYSNQPQHF. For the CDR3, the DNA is TGTGCCAGCAGCACTTACTACACCGACTATAGCAATCAGCCCCAGCATTTT.

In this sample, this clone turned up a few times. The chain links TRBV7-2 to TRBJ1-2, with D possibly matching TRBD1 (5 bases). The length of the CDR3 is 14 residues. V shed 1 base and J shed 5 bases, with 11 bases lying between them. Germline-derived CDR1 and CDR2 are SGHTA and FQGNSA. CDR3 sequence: CASSLGQKPYGYTF. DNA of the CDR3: TGTGCCAGCAGCTTAGGACAGAAACCATATGGCTACACCTTC. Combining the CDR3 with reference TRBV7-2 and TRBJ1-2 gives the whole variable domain GAGVSQSPSNKVTEKGKDVELRCDPISGHTALYWYRQSLGQGLEFLIYFQGNSAPDKSGLPSDRFSAERTGGSVSTLTIQRTQQEDSAVYLCASSLGQKPYGYTFGSGTRLTVV.

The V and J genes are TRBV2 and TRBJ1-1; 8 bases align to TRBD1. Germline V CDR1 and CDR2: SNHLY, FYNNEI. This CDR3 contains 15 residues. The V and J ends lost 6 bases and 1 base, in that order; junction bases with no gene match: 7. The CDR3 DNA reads TGTGCCAGCAGACCGGACAGGGCAGCGAACACTGAAGCTTTCTTT. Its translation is CASRPDRAANTEAFF.

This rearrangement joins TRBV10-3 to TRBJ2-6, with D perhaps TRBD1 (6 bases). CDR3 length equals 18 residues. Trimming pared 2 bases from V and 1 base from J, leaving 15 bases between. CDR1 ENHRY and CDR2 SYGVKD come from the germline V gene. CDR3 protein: CAISEKLGRGSGANVLTF. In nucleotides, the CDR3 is TGTGCCATCAGTGAGAAACTAGGTAGGGGGTCTGGGGCCAACGTCCTGACTTTC.

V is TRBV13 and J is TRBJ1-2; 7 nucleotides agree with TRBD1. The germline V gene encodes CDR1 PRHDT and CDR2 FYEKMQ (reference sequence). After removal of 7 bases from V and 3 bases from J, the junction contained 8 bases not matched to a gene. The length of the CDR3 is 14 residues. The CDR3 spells CASTRTGTDYGYTF. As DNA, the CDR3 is TGTGCCAGCACCCGCACAGGGACAGACTATGGCTACACCTTC.

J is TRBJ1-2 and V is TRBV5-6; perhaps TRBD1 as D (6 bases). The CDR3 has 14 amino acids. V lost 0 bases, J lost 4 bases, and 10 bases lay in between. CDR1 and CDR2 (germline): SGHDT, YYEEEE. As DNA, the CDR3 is TGTGCCAGCAGCTTGGCCACAGGGTCCTATGGCTACACCTTC. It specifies CASSLATGSYGYTF.

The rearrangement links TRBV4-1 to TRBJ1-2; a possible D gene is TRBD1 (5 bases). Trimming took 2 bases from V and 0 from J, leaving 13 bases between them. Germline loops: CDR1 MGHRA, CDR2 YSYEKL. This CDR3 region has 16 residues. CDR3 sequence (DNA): TGCGCCAGCAGCCAACCCCCCGGCAGGGCTAACTATGGCTACACCTTC. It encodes CASSQPPGRANYGYTF.

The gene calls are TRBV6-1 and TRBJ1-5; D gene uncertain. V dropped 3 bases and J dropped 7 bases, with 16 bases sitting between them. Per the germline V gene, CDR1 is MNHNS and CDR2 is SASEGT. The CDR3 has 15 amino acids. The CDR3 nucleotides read TGTGCCAGCAGTGAGGTAGACAAATTCGTCCAGCCCCAGCATTTT. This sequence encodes CASSEVDKFVQPQHF.

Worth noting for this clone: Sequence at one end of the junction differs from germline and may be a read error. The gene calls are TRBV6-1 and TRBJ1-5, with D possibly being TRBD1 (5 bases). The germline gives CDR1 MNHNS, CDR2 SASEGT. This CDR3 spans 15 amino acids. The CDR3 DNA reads TGTGCCAGCAGTGAACGGGACGCTAGCGATCAGCCCCAGCATTTT. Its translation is CASSERDASDQPQHF.

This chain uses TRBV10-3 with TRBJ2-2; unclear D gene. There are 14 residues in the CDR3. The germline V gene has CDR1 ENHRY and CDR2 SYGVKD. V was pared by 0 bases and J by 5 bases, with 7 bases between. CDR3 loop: CAISESYGTGELFF. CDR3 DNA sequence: TGTGCCATCAGTGAGTCGTACGGGACCGGGGAGCTGTTTTTT.

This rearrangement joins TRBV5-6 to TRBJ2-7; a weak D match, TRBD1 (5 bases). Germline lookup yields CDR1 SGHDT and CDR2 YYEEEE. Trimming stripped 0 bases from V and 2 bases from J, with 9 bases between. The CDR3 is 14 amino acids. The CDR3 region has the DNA TGTGCCAGCAGCTTGGGACAGATGGCCTACGAGCAGTACTTC. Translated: CASSLGQMAYEQYF.

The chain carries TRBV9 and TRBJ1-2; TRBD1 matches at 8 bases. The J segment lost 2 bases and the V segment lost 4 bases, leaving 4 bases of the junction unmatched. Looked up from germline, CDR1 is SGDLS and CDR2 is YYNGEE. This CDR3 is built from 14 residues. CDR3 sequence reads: CASSSRQGNYGYTF. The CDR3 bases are TGTGCCAGCAGCTCAAGACAGGGGAACTATGGCTACACCTTC.

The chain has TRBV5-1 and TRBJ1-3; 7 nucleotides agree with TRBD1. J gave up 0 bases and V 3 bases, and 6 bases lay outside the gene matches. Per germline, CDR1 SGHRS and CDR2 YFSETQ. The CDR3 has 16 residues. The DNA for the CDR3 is TGCGCCAGCAGCTACGGGCGGACAGGCTCTGGAAACACCATATATTTT. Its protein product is CASSYGRTGSGNTIYF.